This record concerns one T cell receptor beta chain sequence. Only in-frame clones appear in the TCRdb table, and some are missing; sequencing was by immunoSEQ multiplex PCR. Of around 80,000 clones listed, around 87% are singletons. The data originate from a study of control samples from healthy donors and cancer patients. Trimming took 0 bases from V and 2 from J, leaving 10 bases between them. The CDR3 loop spans 15 amino acids. CDR1 and CDR2 (germline): SNHLY, FYNNEI. The chain has TRBV2 and TRBJ2-5, with D uncertain. What was sequenced was blood. The sequence was obtained from a man aged 45-65 years in good health. The CDR3: CASSEALPMQETQYF. DNA of the CDR3: TGTGCCAGCAGTGAAGCGCTTCCGATGCAAGAGACCCAGTACTTC.